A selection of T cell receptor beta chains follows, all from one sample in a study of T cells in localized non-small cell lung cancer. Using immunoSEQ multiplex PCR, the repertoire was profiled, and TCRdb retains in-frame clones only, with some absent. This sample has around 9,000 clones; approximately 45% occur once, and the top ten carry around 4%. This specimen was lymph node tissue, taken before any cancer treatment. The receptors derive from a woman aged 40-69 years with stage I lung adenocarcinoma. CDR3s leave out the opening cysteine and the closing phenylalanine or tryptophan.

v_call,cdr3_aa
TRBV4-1,ASSQSPGTSYEQY
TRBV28,ASSSANEKLF
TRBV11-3,ASSFIGVTGELF
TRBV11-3,ASSLAGQGTDTQY
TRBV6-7,ASRGGGGGGTGELF
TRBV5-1,ASSLSSDDRDTQY
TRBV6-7,ATEGYGRYT
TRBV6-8,ASSYLGLGEQF
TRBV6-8,ASSPGQLYEQY
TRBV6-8,ASSYSKGRNSPLH
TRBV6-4,ASSYSVQDVEGYI
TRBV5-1,ASSRDASQETQY
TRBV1,ASSQDPGVTNTGELF
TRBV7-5,ASSRDRGQDEQY
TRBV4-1,ASSLRDRVSDEQY
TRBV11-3,ASSLFARGLANIQY
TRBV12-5,ASTSGGEDTQY
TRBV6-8,ASRLSSNQPQH
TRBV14,ASSQDWEGETQY
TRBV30,AWTALGPGEQY
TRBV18,ASSQGTYEQY
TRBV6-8,ASSYARVGVQETQY